This T cell receptor beta chain is drawn from a study of blood T cell repertoires in COVID-19. Study-wide background: COVID-19 samples, acute and convalescent, were from the United States, Italy and Spain.

The V gene lost 2 bases and the J gene lost 9 bases, with 16 bases spanning the gap. CDR1 is GTSNPN and CDR2 is SVGIG in the germline V gene (reference sequence). The CDR3 runs 13 residues. Original analysis: Reference gene primer amplification gave nucleated cell count estimates. Only in-frame clones appear in the TCRdb table, and some are missing; sequencing was by immunoSEQ multiplex PCR. V and J calls and clone size come straight from that table; D and trimming were deduced from the DNA. The sample contains roughly 180,000 clones, about 80% of which appear only once. Input material: peripheral blood. The chain uses TRBV30 and TRBJ1-2; TRBD1 is a possible D gene (6 bases). The source of this sequence is a woman aged 45-65 years with active or convalescent COVID-19. The CDR3 reads CAWSTGGALSYTF. CDR3 nucleotides: TGTGCCTGGAGTACCGGGGGGGCCTTAAGCTACACCTTC.